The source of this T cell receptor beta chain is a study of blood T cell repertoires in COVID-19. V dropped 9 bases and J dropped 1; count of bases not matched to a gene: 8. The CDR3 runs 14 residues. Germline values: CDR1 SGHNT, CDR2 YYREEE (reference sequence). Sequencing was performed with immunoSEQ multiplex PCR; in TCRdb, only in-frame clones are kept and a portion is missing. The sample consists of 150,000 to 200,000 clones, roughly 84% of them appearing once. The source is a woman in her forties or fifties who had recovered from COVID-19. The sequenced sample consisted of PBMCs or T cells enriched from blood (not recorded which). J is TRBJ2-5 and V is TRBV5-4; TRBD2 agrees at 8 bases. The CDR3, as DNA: TGTGCCAACACCCTCACTAGCGGCCAAGAGACCCAGTACTTC. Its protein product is CANTLTSGQETQYF.